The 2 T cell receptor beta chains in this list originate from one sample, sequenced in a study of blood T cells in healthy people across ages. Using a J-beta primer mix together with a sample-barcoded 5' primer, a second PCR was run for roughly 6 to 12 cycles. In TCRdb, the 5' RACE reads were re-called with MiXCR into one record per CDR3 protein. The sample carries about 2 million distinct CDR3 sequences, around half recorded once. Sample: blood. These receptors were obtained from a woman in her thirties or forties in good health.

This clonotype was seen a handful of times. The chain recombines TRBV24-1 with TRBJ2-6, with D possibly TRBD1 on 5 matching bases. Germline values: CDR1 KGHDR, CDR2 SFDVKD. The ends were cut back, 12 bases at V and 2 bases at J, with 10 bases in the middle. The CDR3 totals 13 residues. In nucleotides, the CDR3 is TGTGCCGCCCAGGGCACTGGGGCCAACGTCCTGACTTTC. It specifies CAAQGTGANVLTF.

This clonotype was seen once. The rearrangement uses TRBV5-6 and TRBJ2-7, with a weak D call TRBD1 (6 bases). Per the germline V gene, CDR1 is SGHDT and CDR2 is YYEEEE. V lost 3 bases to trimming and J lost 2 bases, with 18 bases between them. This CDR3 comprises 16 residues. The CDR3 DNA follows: TGTGCCAGCAGCTATAAACAGGGCGCTTTCCCCTACGAGCAGTACTTC. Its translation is CASSYKQGAFPYEQYF.